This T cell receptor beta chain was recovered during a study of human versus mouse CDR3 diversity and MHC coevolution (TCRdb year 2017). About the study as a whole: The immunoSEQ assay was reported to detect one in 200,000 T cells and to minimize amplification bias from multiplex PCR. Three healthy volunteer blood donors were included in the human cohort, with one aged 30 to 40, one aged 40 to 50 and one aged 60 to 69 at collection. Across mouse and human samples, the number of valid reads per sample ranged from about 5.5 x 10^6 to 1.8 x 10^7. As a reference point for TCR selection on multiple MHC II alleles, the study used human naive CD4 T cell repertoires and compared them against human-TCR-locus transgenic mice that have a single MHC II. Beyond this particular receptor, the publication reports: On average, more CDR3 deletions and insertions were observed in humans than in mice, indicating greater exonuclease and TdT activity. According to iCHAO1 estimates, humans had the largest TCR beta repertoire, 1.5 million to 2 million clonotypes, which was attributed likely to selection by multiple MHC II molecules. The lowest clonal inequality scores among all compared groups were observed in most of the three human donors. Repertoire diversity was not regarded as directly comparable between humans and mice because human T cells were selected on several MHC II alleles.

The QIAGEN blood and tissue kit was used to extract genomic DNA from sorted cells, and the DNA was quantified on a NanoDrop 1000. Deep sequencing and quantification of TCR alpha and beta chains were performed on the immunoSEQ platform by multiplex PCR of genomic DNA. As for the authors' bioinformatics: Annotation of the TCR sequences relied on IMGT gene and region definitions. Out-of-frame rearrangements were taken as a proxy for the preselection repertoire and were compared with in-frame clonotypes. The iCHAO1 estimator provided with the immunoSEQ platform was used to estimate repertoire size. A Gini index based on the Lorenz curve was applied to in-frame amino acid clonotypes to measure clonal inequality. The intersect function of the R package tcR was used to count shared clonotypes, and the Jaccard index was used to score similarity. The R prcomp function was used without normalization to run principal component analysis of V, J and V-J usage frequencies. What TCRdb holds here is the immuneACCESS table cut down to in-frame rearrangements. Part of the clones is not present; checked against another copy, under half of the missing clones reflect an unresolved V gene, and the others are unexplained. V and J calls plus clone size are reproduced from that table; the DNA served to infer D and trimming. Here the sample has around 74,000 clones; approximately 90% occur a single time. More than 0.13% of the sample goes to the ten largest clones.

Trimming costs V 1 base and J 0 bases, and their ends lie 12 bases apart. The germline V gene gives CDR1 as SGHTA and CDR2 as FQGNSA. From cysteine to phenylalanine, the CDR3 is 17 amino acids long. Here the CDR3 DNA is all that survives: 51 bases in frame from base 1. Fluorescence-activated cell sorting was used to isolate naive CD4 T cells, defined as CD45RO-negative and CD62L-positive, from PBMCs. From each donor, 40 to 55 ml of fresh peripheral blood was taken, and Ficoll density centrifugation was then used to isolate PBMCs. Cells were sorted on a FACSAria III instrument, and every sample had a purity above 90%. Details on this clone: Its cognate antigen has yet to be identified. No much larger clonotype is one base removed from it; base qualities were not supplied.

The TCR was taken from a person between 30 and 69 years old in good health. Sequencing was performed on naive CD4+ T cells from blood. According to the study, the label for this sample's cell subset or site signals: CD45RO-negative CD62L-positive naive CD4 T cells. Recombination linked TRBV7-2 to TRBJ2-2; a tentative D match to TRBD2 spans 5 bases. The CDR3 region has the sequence CASSLGLAESNTGELFF. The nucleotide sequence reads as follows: TGTGCCAGCAGCTTAGGGCTAGCCGAGTCGAACACCGGGGAGCTGTTTTTT.